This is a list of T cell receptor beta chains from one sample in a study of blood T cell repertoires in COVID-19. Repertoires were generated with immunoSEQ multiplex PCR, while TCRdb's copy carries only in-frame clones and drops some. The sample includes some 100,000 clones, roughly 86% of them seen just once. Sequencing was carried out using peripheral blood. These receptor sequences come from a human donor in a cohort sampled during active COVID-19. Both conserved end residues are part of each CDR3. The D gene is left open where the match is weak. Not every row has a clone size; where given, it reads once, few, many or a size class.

CDR3 protein: CSVLEDEKLFF
CDR3 DNA: TGCAGCGTTCTGGAGGATGAAAAACTGTTTTTT
J gene: TRBJ1-4
CDR3 length: 11
D gene: NA
clone size: NA
V gene: TRBV29-1

CDR3 protein: CASSTRQGLGEQFF
CDR3 DNA: TGTGCCAGCAGCACAAGACAGGGTCTCGGTGAGCAGTTCTTC
J gene: TRBJ2-1
CDR3 length: 14
D gene: TRBD1
clone size: NA
V gene: TRBV7-2

CDR3 protein: CASSRLAGGGYEQYF
CDR3 DNA: TGTGCCAGCAGTAGGCTAGCGGGGGGGGGATACGAGCAGTACTTC
J gene: TRBJ2-7
CDR3 length: 15
D gene: TRBD2
clone size: NA
V gene: TRBV25-1

CDR3 protein: CASSLDGSGGRFF
CDR3 DNA: TGTGCCAGCAGCTTGGATGGTAGCGGGGGAAGGTTCTTC
J gene: TRBJ2-1
CDR3 length: 13
D gene: TRBD2
clone size: NA
V gene: TRBV5-4

CDR3 protein: CASSLALAGGQETQYF
CDR3 DNA: TGTGCCAGCAGCTTAGCCCTAGCGGGGGGGCAGGAGACCCAGTACTTC
J gene: TRBJ2-5
CDR3 length: 16
D gene: TRBD2
clone size: NA
V gene: TRBV7-2

CDR3 protein: CASSLVGGQPQHF
CDR3 DNA: TGTGCCAGCAGCTTAGTAGGGGGTCAGCCCCAGCATTTT
J gene: TRBJ1-5
CDR3 length: 13
D gene: NA
clone size: NA
V gene: TRBV7-2

CDR3 protein: CASSPPGFDEQFF
CDR3 DNA: TGTGCCAGCAGCCCCCCGGGATTCGATGAGCAGTTCTTC
J gene: TRBJ2-1
CDR3 length: 13
D gene: NA
clone size: NA
V gene: TRBV11-1

CDR3 protein: CASSPKRQAPNGYTF
CDR3 DNA: TGTGCCAGCAGTCCGAAACGACAGGCGCCAAATGGCTACACCTTC
J gene: TRBJ1-2
CDR3 length: 15
D gene: NA
clone size: NA
V gene: TRBV28

CDR3 protein: CASSVDDRVTGELFF
CDR3 DNA: TGTGCCAGCAGCGTAGACGACAGGGTCACCGGGGAGCTGTTTTTT
J gene: TRBJ2-2
CDR3 length: 15
D gene: TRBD1
clone size: NA
V gene: TRBV9

CDR3 protein: CASSLEPSGGRTDTQYF
CDR3 DNA: TGCGCCAGCAGCTTGGAACCTTCGGGAGGGAGGACAGATACGCAGTATTTT
J gene: TRBJ2-3
CDR3 length: 17
D gene: TRBD2
clone size: NA
V gene: TRBV5-1

CDR3 protein: CASSLRSLSGANVLTF
CDR3 DNA: TGTGCCAGCAGTTTACGGTCCCTCTCTGGGGCCAACGTCCTGACTTTC
J gene: TRBJ2-6
CDR3 length: 16
D gene: NA
clone size: NA
V gene: TRBV27

CDR3 protein: CASSLLMITGTVNSPLHF
CDR3 DNA: TGTGCCAGCAGCTTATTGATGATAACAGGGACCGTCAATTCACCCCTCCACTTT
J gene: TRBJ1-6
CDR3 length: 18
D gene: NA
clone size: NA
V gene: TRBV7-9

CDR3 protein: CASSPLADEGSPLHF
CDR3 DNA: TGTGCCAGCTCACCATTGGCAGACGAGGGCTCACCCCTCCACTTT
J gene: TRBJ1-6
CDR3 length: 15
D gene: NA
clone size: once
V gene: TRBV18

CDR3 protein: CASRLQVGDGFEKLFF
CDR3 DNA: TGTGCAAGTCGCTTACAGGTAGGGGATGGTTTTGAAAAACTGTTTTTT
J gene: TRBJ1-4
CDR3 length: 16
D gene: NA
clone size: NA
V gene: TRBV12-2

CDR3 protein: CASSYGQGAPLDYGYTF
CDR3 DNA: TGTGCCAGCAGCTACGGACAGGGGGCTCCGTTAGACTATGGCTACACCTTC
J gene: TRBJ1-2
CDR3 length: 17
D gene: TRBD1
clone size: NA
V gene: TRBV3-1/TRBV3-2

CDR3 protein: CASSPGGSQGNYGYTF
CDR3 DNA: TGTGCCAGCAGCCCAGGTGGCTCGCAGGGGAACTATGGCTACACCTTC
J gene: TRBJ1-2
CDR3 length: 16
D gene: NA
clone size: once
V gene: TRBV7-9

CDR3 protein: CASSSNTNTEAFF
CDR3 DNA: TGTGCCAGCAGTTCAAACACGAACACTGAAGCTTTCTTT
J gene: TRBJ1-1
CDR3 length: 13
D gene: NA
clone size: NA
V gene: TRBV12-3/TRBV12-4

CDR3 protein: CAWSLRGGYNEQFF
CDR3 DNA: TGTGCCTGGAGTCTCCGGGGGGGTTACAATGAGCAGTTCTTC
J gene: TRBJ2-1
CDR3 length: 14
D gene: TRBD2
clone size: NA
V gene: TRBV30

CDR3 protein: CASSPPVSGGSYNEQFF
CDR3 DNA: TGCGCCAGCAGCCCACCTGTAAGCGGGGGATCCTACAATGAGCAGTTCTTC
J gene: TRBJ2-1
CDR3 length: 17
D gene: TRBD2
clone size: NA
V gene: TRBV5-1

CDR3 protein: CATRGAFYNEQFF
CDR3 DNA: TGTGCCACCCGTGGGGCATTCTACAATGAGCAGTTCTTC
J gene: TRBJ2-1
CDR3 length: 13
D gene: NA
clone size: NA
V gene: TRBV2

CDR3 protein: CASSYSGNRNEQYF
CDR3 DNA: TGTGCCAGCAGTTACTCCGGGAATCGGAACGAGCAGTACTTC
J gene: TRBJ2-7
CDR3 length: 14
D gene: NA
clone size: NA
V gene: TRBV6-5

CDR3 protein: CASSPPEGPTEAFF
CDR3 DNA: TGTGCCAGCTCACCACCGGAGGGGCCCACTGAAGCTTTCTTT
J gene: TRBJ1-1
CDR3 length: 14
D gene: NA
clone size: once
V gene: TRBV18

CDR3 protein: CASGLGTRVEEQFF
CDR3 DNA: TGTGCTAGTGGTTTGGGGACACGGGTGGAAGAGCAGTTCTTC
J gene: TRBJ2-1
CDR3 length: 14
D gene: NA
clone size: NA
V gene: TRBV12-5

CDR3 protein: CASSQAEGATNEKLFF
CDR3 DNA: TGTGCCAGCAGCCAGGCCGAGGGTGCAACTAATGAAAAACTGTTTTTT
J gene: TRBJ1-4
CDR3 length: 16
D gene: NA
clone size: NA
V gene: TRBV4-2

CDR3 protein: CASSFLPGLAGGLANTGELFF
CDR3 DNA: TGCGCCAGCAGCTTTCTTCCGGGACTAGCGGGGGGACTAGCGAACACCGGGGAGCTGTTTTTT
J gene: TRBJ2-2
CDR3 length: 21
D gene: TRBD2
clone size: once
V gene: TRBV5-1

CDR3 protein: CASRTSGPGGTQYF
CDR3 DNA: TGCGCCAGCCGGACTAGCGGCCCGGGGGGTACGCAGTATTTT
J gene: TRBJ2-3
CDR3 length: 14
D gene: TRBD2
clone size: NA
V gene: TRBV10-2

CDR3 protein: CASSLGQGGGNTIYF
CDR3 DNA: TGTGCCAGCAGCTTGGGACAGGGTGGAGGAAACACCATATATTTT
J gene: TRBJ1-3
CDR3 length: 15
D gene: TRBD1
clone size: NA
V gene: TRBV7-6

CDR3 protein: CASSHSGAAETQYF
CDR3 DNA: TGTGCCAGCAGCCATTCTGGGGCCGCGGAGACCCAGTACTTC
J gene: TRBJ2-5
CDR3 length: 14
D gene: NA
clone size: NA
V gene: TRBV5-5

CDR3 protein: CASSPRDSNEKLFF
CDR3 DNA: TGTGCCAGCTCACCTCGGGACAGTAATGAAAAACTGTTTTTT
J gene: TRBJ1-4
CDR3 length: 14
D gene: TRBD1
clone size: once
V gene: TRBV18

CDR3 protein: CATSRDRSGGGGYTF
CDR3 DNA: TGTGCCACCAGCAGAGATAGGTCGGGGGGCGGGGGCTACACCTTC
J gene: TRBJ1-2
CDR3 length: 15
D gene: NA
clone size: NA
V gene: TRBV15

CDR3 protein: CASSLGGTGGASRGYTF
CDR3 DNA: TGTGCCAGCAGCTTAGGGGGGACAGGGGGCGCAAGTCGTGGCTACACCTTC
J gene: TRBJ1-2
CDR3 length: 17
D gene: TRBD1
clone size: NA
V gene: TRBV7-2

CDR3 protein: CASSLPGLAGPKETQYF
CDR3 DNA: TGCGCCAGCAGCTTGCCGGGACTAGCGGGGCCAAAAGAGACCCAGTACTTC
J gene: TRBJ2-5
CDR3 length: 17
D gene: TRBD2
clone size: few
V gene: TRBV5-1

CDR3 protein: CASTVQGSNTEAFF
CDR3 DNA: TGTGCCTCAACCGTACAGGGCTCGAACACTGAAGCTTTCTTT
J gene: TRBJ1-1
CDR3 length: 14
D gene: NA
clone size: NA
V gene: TRBV6-5

CDR3 protein: CASSPQGRRTEAFF
CDR3 DNA: TGTGCCAGCAGCCCACAGGGGCGGCGGACTGAAGCTTTCTTT
J gene: TRBJ1-1
CDR3 length: 14
D gene: TRBD1
clone size: NA
V gene: TRBV7-2

CDR3 protein: CASQQGGNSPLHF
CDR3 DNA: TGTGCCAGTCAACAGGGGGGGAATTCACCCCTCCACTTT
J gene: TRBJ1-6
CDR3 length: 13
D gene: TRBD1
clone size: NA
V gene: TRBV19

CDR3 protein: CASSAPRQGKTYNEQFF
CDR3 DNA: TGTGCCAGCAGCGCCCCTAGACAGGGGAAGACCTACAATGAGCAGTTCTTC
J gene: TRBJ2-1
CDR3 length: 17
D gene: TRBD1
clone size: NA
V gene: TRBV9

CDR3 protein: CARSLGLASQYF
CDR3 DNA: TGTGCCAGAAGCTTGGGACTAGCAAGCCAGTACTTC
J gene: TRBJ2-5
CDR3 length: 12
D gene: TRBD2
clone size: NA
V gene: TRBV5-3

CDR3 protein: CASSFGQGRGNSPLHF
CDR3 DNA: TGTGCCAGCAGCTTCGGACAGGGAAGAGGTAATTCACCCCTCCACTTT
J gene: TRBJ1-6
CDR3 length: 16
D gene: TRBD1
clone size: NA
V gene: TRBV7-6

CDR3 protein: CASSHGQTNYTF
CDR3 DNA: TGCGCCAGCAGCCACGGACAGACCAACTACACCTTC
J gene: TRBJ1-2
CDR3 length: 12
D gene: NA
clone size: NA
V gene: TRBV5-1

CDR3 protein: CASSVTIAGVGEQFF
CDR3 DNA: TGTGCCAGCAGTGTCACAATAGCGGGGGTTGGTGAGCAGTTCTTC
J gene: TRBJ2-1
CDR3 length: 15
D gene: TRBD2
clone size: NA
V gene: TRBV6-4

CDR3 protein: CASSLLTGDYEQYF
CDR3 DNA: TGTGCCAGCAGCCTGCTGACAGGGGACTACGAGCAGTACTTC
J gene: TRBJ2-7
CDR3 length: 14
D gene: TRBD1
clone size: NA
V gene: TRBV11-1

CDR3 protein: CASSQADRNSPLHF
CDR3 DNA: TGCGCCAGCAGCCAAGCGGACAGAAATTCACCCCTCCACTTT
J gene: TRBJ1-6
CDR3 length: 14
D gene: NA
clone size: NA
V gene: TRBV4-1

CDR3 protein: CASSFPDSPLHF
CDR3 DNA: TGTGCCAGCAGTTTCCCGGATTCACCCCTCCACTTT
J gene: TRBJ1-6
CDR3 length: 12
D gene: NA
clone size: NA
V gene: TRBV12-3/TRBV12-4

CDR3 protein: CASSNRQVGTEAFF
CDR3 DNA: TGTGCCAGCAGCAACAGACAGGTTGGGACTGAAGCTTTCTTT
J gene: TRBJ1-1
CDR3 length: 14
D gene: NA
clone size: NA
V gene: TRBV13

CDR3 protein: CSAEGQVNTEAFF
CDR3 DNA: TGCAGCGCCGAGGGACAGGTGAACACTGAAGCTTTCTTT
J gene: TRBJ1-1
CDR3 length: 13
D gene: TRBD1
clone size: NA
V gene: TRBV29-1

CDR3 protein: CASSSDRWNTEAFF
CDR3 DNA: TGTGCCAGCAGTAGCGACAGGTGGAACACTGAAGCTTTCTTT
J gene: TRBJ1-1
CDR3 length: 14
D gene: NA
clone size: NA
V gene: TRBV7-9

CDR3 protein: CASARLAGATDTQYF
CDR3 DNA: TGTGCCAGCGCCAGACTAGCGGGGGCCACAGATACGCAGTATTTT
J gene: TRBJ2-3
CDR3 length: 15
D gene: TRBD2
clone size: NA
V gene: TRBV7-9

CDR3 protein: CASSQGGGGGNQPQHF
CDR3 DNA: TGTGCCAGCAGCCAAGGAGGGGGCGGTGGCAATCAGCCCCAGCATTTT
J gene: TRBJ1-5
CDR3 length: 16
D gene: TRBD1
clone size: NA
V gene: TRBV3-1/TRBV3-2

CDR3 protein: CASSLGRSETQYF
CDR3 DNA: TGTGCCAGCAGCTTAGGGAGGAGTGAGACCCAGTACTTC
J gene: TRBJ2-5
CDR3 length: 13
D gene: NA
clone size: NA
V gene: TRBV11-3

CDR3 protein: CASSQGAGDTYEQYF
CDR3 DNA: TGTGCCAGCAGCCAAGGGGCGGGGGATACCTACGAGCAGTACTTC
J gene: TRBJ2-7
CDR3 length: 15
D gene: TRBD2
clone size: NA
V gene: TRBV7-3

CDR3 protein: CASSQVMGARYEQYF
CDR3 DNA: TGCGCCAGCAGCCAAGTAATGGGGGCTAGGTACGAGCAGTACTTC
J gene: TRBJ2-7
CDR3 length: 15
D gene: NA
clone size: NA
V gene: TRBV4-1

CDR3 protein: CASSLGQLYNSPLHF
CDR3 DNA: TGTGCCAGCAGCTTAGGACAGCTGTATAATTCACCCCTCCACTTT
J gene: TRBJ1-6
CDR3 length: 15
D gene: NA
clone size: NA
V gene: TRBV7-2

CDR3 protein: CASSPREELTEAFF
CDR3 DNA: TGTGCCAGCTCACCACGTGAGGAGCTCACTGAAGCTTTCTTT
J gene: TRBJ1-1
CDR3 length: 14
D gene: NA
clone size: NA
V gene: TRBV18

CDR3 protein: CASSLPSTYEQYF
CDR3 DNA: TGTGCCAGCAGTTTACCCAGTACCTACGAGCAGTACTTC
J gene: TRBJ2-7
CDR3 length: 13
D gene: NA
clone size: few
V gene: TRBV28

CDR3 protein: CASSLAPGYTGSYEQYF
CDR3 DNA: TGTGCCAGCAGCTTGGCCCCAGGTTACACTGGCTCCTACGAGCAGTACTTC
J gene: TRBJ2-7
CDR3 length: 17
D gene: NA
clone size: NA
V gene: TRBV5-6

CDR3 protein: CASSQSGGASEQFF
CDR3 DNA: TGTGCCAGCTCACAGTCCGGGGGGGCGTCTGAGCAGTTCTTC
J gene: TRBJ2-1
CDR3 length: 14
D gene: TRBD2
clone size: NA
V gene: TRBV18

CDR3 protein: CASHRQTMNTEAFF
CDR3 DNA: TGCGCCAGCCACCGACAGACAATGAACACTGAAGCTTTCTTT
J gene: TRBJ1-1
CDR3 length: 14
D gene: NA
clone size: NA
V gene: TRBV5-1

CDR3 protein: CASSSGGGYTDTQYF
CDR3 DNA: TGTGCCAGCAGCTCCGGTGGCGGCTACACAGATACGCAGTATTTT
J gene: TRBJ2-3
CDR3 length: 15
D gene: NA
clone size: once
V gene: TRBV7-2

CDR3 protein: CASSPPDRGTTDYGYTF
CDR3 DNA: TGTGCCAGCTCACCTCCCGACAGGGGGACAACTGACTATGGCTACACCTTC
J gene: TRBJ1-2
CDR3 length: 17
D gene: TRBD1
clone size: NA
V gene: TRBV18